The 21 T cell receptor beta chains listed next were all sequenced from one sample in a study of breast tumors, draining lymph nodes, adjacent tissues. TCRdb used MiXCR to reprocess the multiplex PCR reads, holding one entry per CDR3 protein. The sample includes about 15,000 distinct CDR3 sequences, around 50% of them seen just once. The sample consisted of tumor-adjacent breast tissue. The receptor source for this set is a female donor with breast cancer. Some clones in this sample may be carry-over from other donors' samples.

Notes on this clonotype: At one end, the junction sequence differs from germline, possibly due to a read error. The CDR3 here is CASRRDSSYSEQFF. The CDR3 region has the DNA TGTGCCAGCAGACGGGACAGCTCCTACAGTGAGCAGTTCTTC. The rearrangement joins TRBV9 to TRBJ2-1; 7 bases line up with TRBD1. Germline loops: CDR1 SGDLS, CDR2 YYNGEE. The CDR3 runs 14 residues.

This clonotype was observed at least ten times. The chain carries TRBV20-1 and TRBJ2-3, with a tentative D call TRBD2 (7 bases). Germline lookup yields CDR1 DFQATT and CDR2 SNEGSKA (reference sequence). The CDR3 is 15 amino acids. This chain's CDR3 is CSVEGGGAYEDTQYF. The CDR3 DNA follows: TGCAGCGTAGAGGGGGGGGGGGCGTATGAAGATACGCAGTATTTT.

This clonotype was recorded many times. The chain links TRBV5-4 to TRBJ2-2; TRBD2 might be the D (6 bases). Germline V gene sequence: CDR1 SGHNT, CDR2 YYREEE (reference sequence). Trimming cost V 4 bases and J 7 bases, with 8 bases left between them. This CDR3 is 12 amino acids long. The CDR3 nucleotides are TGTGCCAGCAGCCAGGACTACGGGGAGCTGTTTTTT. Protein product: CASSQDYGELFF.

The V call is TRBV24-1, the J call TRBJ1-3, with 9 bases matching TRBD1. Germline lookup yields CDR1 KGHDR and CDR2 SFDVKD. The J segment lost 0 bases and the V segment lost 4 bases, leaving 9 bases of the junction unmatched. The CDR3 runs 18 residues. The CDR3 DNA follows: TGTGCCACCAGTGACCGGGGACAGGGAAGGCTCTCTGGAAACACCATATATTTT. Its translation is CATSDRGQGRLSGNTIYF.

The chain links TRBV19 to TRBJ2-2, with D possibly matching TRBD1 (5 bases). The CDR3 spans 15 residues. V lost 7 bases to trimming and J lost 7 bases, with 19 bases between them. Germline-derived CDR1 and CDR2 are LNHDA and SQIVND (reference sequence). The CDR3 nucleotides read TGTGCCAGTAATTTTGGCCGGCCAGGGTACGGGGAGCTGTTTTTT. Translated: CASNFGRPGYGELFF.

The table lists this clonotype with many counts. CDR3 nucleotide sequence: TGTGCCAGCAGTGGAGGGGCGGGAGGGTTCGATACGCAGTATTTT. Its translation: CASSGGAGGFDTQYF. The gene calls are TRBV12-3 or TRBV12-4 and TRBJ2-3; 9 bases fit TRBD2. This CDR3 is 15 amino acids long. Trimming at V came to 5 bases and at J to 6 bases, leaving 9 bases not matched to a gene.

About this clonotype itself: At one of its ends the junction is not consistent with the germline gene, which may arise from a read error. The chain employs TRBV18 and TRBJ2-5; perhaps TRBD2 as D (5 bases). The CDR3 has 16 amino acids. CDR1 is KGHSH and CDR2 is LQKENI in the germline V gene. CDR3 coding DNA: TGTGCCAGCCCACCGGAGTACAGACAAAGCGGAGAGACCCAGTACTTC. The encoded protein is CASPPEYRQSGETQYF.

By sample fraction, this clonotype is medium-sized. The chain couples TRBV9 to TRBJ2-3, with TRBD2 identical over 10 bases. The CDR3 is 15 amino acids. Trimming cost V 0 bases and J 5 bases; bases outside gene matches: 3. Per germline, CDR1 SGDLS and CDR2 YYNGEE. The CDR3 region is CASSVGASGGDTQYF. Here the CDR3 DNA reads TGTGCCAGCAGCGTAGGGGCTAGCGGGGGAGATACGCAGTATTTT.

The chain combines TRBV29-1 with TRBJ2-7; the match to TRBD2 covers 9 bases. This CDR3 has 15 residues. The V gene end was trimmed by 3 bases and the J gene end by 1 base; junction bases not matched to a gene: 7. Germline values: CDR1 SQVTM, CDR2 ANQGSEA. CDR3 protein: CSVETVAGVSYEQYF. The DNA of the CDR3 is TGCAGCGTTGAGACGGTAGCGGGAGTTTCCTACGAGCAGTACTTC.

This chain joins TRBV7-3 and TRBJ1-2, with D perhaps TRBD1 (6 bases). The V end was cut by 2 bases, the J end by 7 bases, with 11 bases between. CDR1 SGHTA and CDR2 FQGTGA come from the germline V gene. The length of the CDR3 is 13 residues. In DNA, the CDR3 is TGTGCCAGCAGCTTAGCGGGGGGCGGTGGCTACACCTTC. It translates to CASSLAGGGGYTF.

This clonotype was recorded many times. The chain employs TRBV30 and TRBJ2-5, with D perhaps matching TRBD1 (5 bases). Germline V gives CDR1 GTSNPN, CDR2 SVGIG (reference sequence). CDR3 length: 15 amino acids. V shed 3 bases and J shed 0 bases, with 14 bases lying between them. The CDR3 is CAWSRQGFYQETQYF. The CDR3 DNA is TGTGCCTGGAGCCGCCAGGGTTTTTACCAAGAGACCCAGTACTTC.

The rearrangement uses TRBV19 and TRBJ1-2; D might be TRBD1 (5 bases). The V gene lost 1 base and the J gene lost 8 bases, with 20 bases spanning the gap. Germline V lookup: CDR1 LNHDA, CDR2 SQIVND (reference sequence). The CDR3 is made up of 16 amino acids. The CDR3 sequence: CASSIAGRGRVQGYTF. The CDR3 DNA is TGTGCCAGTAGTATAGCAGGGAGAGGAAGGGTTCAAGGCTACACCTTC. The variable domain in full, with the rest retrieved from reference TRBV19 and TRBJ1-2, is DGGITQSPKYLFRKEGQNVTLSCEQNLNHDAMYWYRQDPGQGLRLIYYSQIVNDFQKGDIAEGYSVSREKKESFPLTVTSAQKNPTAFYLCASSIAGRGRVQGYTFGSGTRLTVV.

The genes are TRBV19 and TRBJ2-1; a possible D gene is TRBD1 (5 bases). The CDR3 totals 14 residues. V lost 3 bases and J 5 bases, leaving 11 bases between the germline ends. Looked up from germline, CDR1 is LNHDA and CDR2 is SQIVND (reference sequence). CDR3 sequence: CASSIETENNEQFF. The CDR3 DNA is TGTGCCAGTAGTATTGAGACAGAAAACAATGAGCAGTTCTTC.

The chain links TRBV10-1 to TRBJ2-2; D may be TRBD1 (5 bases). CDR3 length equals 15 residues. Germline CDR1 WNHNN, CDR2 SYGVQD (reference sequence). Trimming took off 4 bases at V and 5 bases at J, with 14 bases between the two ends. The DNA of the CDR3 is TGCGCCAGCAGTGTAAGACAGCTCTCGACCGGGGAGCTGTTTTTT. Protein: CASSVRQLSTGELFF.

The chain carries TRBV7-9 and TRBJ2-1; 8 bases are a match to TRBD2. Per the germline V gene, CDR1 is SEHNR and CDR2 is FQNEAQ (reference sequence). The junction had 8 bases not matched to a gene; V was cut back by 5 bases and J by 2 bases. This CDR3 has 16 residues. The CDR3 DNA is TGTGCCAGCAGCCACACCGGGACTAGTCCCTACAATGAGCAGTTCTTC. Protein sequence: CASSHTGTSPYNEQFF.

This clonotype was found many times. The V call is TRBV28, the J call TRBJ1-5; D is unresolved. Trimming left V 7 bases short and J 0 bases short, with 16 bases between. The CDR3 runs 16 residues. Germline V gives CDR1 MDHEN, CDR2 SYDVKM. The CDR3 region is CASTGEEGYSNQPQHF. For the CDR3, the DNA is TGTGCCAGCACCGGCGAAGAGGGTTATAGCAATCAGCCCCAGCATTTT.

This clonotype was seen repeatedly, ten times or more. The chain employs TRBV6-5 and TRBJ2-7; 13 positions agree with TRBD2. The CDR3 length is 16 residues. Germline V gene data show CDR1 as MNHEY and CDR2 as SVGAGI. V shed 5 bases, J shed 7 bases, and the junction held 11 bases outside the gene matches. The CDR3 DNA reads TGTGCCAGCAGTACGCTGACTAGCGGGAGGCCAAGAGAGCAGTACTTC. Its translation is CASSTLTSGRPREQYF.

Regarding this clonotype: Given the absence of the conserved phenylalanine or tryptophan at the CDR3 end, a read error is likely. The rearrangement uses TRBV19 and TRBJ2-2, with 7 bases lining up with TRBD2. The CDR3 runs 15 residues. CDR1 LNHDA and CDR2 SQIVND come from the germline V gene (reference sequence). Trimming cost V 6 bases and J 5 bases; bases outside gene matches: 9. CDR3 region: CASRRSGIGTGELFL. The CDR3 bases are TGTGCCAGTAGACGAAGCGGGATTGGGACCGGGGAGCTGTTTCTT.

For the CDR3, the DNA is TGTGCCAGTAGTATAAGGGGGAAGAACACTGAAGCTTTCTTT. It codes for CASSIRGKNTEAFF. The chain uses TRBV19 and TRBJ1-1; tentative D call: TRBD1 (6 bases). The length of the CDR3 is 14 residues. From germline, CDR1 is LNHDA and CDR2 SQIVND (reference sequence). Deletions cut 2 bases from V and 1 base from J, with 8 bases between.

The chain has TRBV3-1 and TRBJ2-1; 10 bases are shared with TRBD2. Germline assignment: CDR1 LGHDT and CDR2 YNNKEL (reference sequence). The CDR3 is made up of 17 amino acids. V shed 0 bases and J 6 bases; nucleotides not matched to a gene: 8. CDR3 bases: TGTGCCAGCAGCCAAGATCCCCTAGCGGGAGCTGTCAATGAGCAGTTCTTC. This gives the protein CASSQDPLAGAVNEQFF.

The table lists this clonotype with many counts. This sequence may be a read error, since a much larger clone differs from it by one base. J is TRBJ1-5 and V is TRBV20-1, with 9 bases that match TRBD1. Germline trimming cut 0 bases from V and 11 bases from J; bases unmatched to any gene: 11. This CDR3 is built from 15 residues. The germline V gene encodes CDR1 DFQATT and CDR2 SNEGSKA (reference sequence). CDR3 loop: CSARDPGDRAGAQHF. The CDR3 nucleotides are TGCAGTGCTAGAGACCCGGGGGACAGGGCCGGGGCCCAGCATTTT.